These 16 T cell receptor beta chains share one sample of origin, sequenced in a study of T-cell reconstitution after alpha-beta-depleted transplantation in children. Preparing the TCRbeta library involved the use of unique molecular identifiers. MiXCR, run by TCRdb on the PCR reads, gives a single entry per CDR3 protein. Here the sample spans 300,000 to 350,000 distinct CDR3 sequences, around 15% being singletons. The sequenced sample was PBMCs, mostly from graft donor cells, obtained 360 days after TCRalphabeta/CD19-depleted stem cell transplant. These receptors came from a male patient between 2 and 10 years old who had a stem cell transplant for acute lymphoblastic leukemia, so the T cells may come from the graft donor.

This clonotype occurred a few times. The CDR3 bases are TGCGCCAGCAGCCAAGGGACAGAAAATCAGCCCCAGCATTTT. As protein: CASSQGTENQPQHF. The rearrangement joins TRBV4-3 to TRBJ1-5, with a tentative D call TRBD1 (6 bases). CDR1 and CDR2 from the germline V gene are LGHNA and YSLEER. The CDR3 runs 14 residues. The V and J ends lost 1 base and 4 bases respectively, with 8 bases between them.

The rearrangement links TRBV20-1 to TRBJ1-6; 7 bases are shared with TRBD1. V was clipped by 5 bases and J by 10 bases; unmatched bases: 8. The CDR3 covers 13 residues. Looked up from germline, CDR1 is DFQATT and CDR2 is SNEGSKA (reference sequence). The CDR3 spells CSAFGTVSSPLHF. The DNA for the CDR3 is TGCAGTGCTTTCGGGACAGTCTCCTCACCCCTCCACTTT.

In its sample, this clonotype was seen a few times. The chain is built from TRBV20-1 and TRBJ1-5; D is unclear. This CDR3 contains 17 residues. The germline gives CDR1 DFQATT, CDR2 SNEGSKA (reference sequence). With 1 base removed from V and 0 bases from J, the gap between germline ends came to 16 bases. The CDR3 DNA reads TGCAGTGCTAGAGGAGCCTTTGGGTCCAATAGCAATCAGCCCCAGCATTTT. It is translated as CSARGAFGSNSNQPQHF.

This chain's CDR3 is CASSSGASGSSDTQYF. The DNA for the CDR3 is TGTGCCAGCAGCTCAGGAGCTAGCGGGAGTTCAGATACGCAGTATTTT. The chain combines TRBV7-1 with TRBJ2-3; 10 positions agree with TRBD2. TRBV7-1 is treated as an ORF (open reading frame) with a function not yet certain. Unmatched junction bases numbered 5, after V lost 1 base and J lost 4 bases. The CDR3 sequence is 16 residues long.

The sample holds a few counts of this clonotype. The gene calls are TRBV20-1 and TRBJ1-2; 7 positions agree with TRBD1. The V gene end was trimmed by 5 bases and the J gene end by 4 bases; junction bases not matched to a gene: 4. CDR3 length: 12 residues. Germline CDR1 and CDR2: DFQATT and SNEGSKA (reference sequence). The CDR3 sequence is CSASGGLYGYTF. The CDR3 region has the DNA TGCAGTGCTTCAGGGGGGCTCTATGGCTACACCTTC.

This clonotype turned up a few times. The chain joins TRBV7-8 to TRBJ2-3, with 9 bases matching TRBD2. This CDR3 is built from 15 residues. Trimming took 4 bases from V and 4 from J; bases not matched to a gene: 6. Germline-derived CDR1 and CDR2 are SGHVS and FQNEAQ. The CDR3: CASSSALAGPDTQYF. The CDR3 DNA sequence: TGTGCCAGCAGCTCAGCCCTAGCGGGACCAGATACGCAGTATTTT.

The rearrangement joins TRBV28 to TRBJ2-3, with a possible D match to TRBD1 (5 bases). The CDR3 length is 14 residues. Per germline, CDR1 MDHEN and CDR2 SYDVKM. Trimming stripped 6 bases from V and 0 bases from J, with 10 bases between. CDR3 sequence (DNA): TGTGCCAGCAGCGTTCCAGGGAGCACAGATACGCAGTATTTT. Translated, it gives CASSVPGSTDTQYF.

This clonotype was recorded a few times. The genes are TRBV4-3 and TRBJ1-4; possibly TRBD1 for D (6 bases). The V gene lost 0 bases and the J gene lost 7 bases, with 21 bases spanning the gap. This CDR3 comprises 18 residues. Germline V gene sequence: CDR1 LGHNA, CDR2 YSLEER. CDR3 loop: CASSQDGVGGAISEKLFF. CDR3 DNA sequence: TGCGCCAGCAGCCAAGATGGGGTGGGGGGCGCCATTTCTGAAAAACTGTTTTTT.

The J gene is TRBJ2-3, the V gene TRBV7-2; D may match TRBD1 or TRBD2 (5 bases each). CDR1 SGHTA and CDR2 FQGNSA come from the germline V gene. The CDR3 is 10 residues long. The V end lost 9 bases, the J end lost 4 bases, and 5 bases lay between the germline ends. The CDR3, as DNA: TGTGCCAGGGGGGCAGATACGCAGTATTTT. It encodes CARGADTQYF.

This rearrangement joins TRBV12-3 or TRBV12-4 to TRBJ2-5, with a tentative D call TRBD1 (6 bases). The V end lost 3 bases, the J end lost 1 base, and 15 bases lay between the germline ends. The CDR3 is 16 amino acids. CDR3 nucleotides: TGTGCCAGCAGTTTCTCTAGAGACAGGAGCCAAGAGACCCAGTACTTC. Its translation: CASSFSRDRSQETQYF.

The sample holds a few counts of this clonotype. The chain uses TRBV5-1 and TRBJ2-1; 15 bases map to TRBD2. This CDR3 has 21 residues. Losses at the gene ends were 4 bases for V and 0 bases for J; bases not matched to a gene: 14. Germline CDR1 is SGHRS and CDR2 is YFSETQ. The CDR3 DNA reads TGCGCCAGCAGCACGGGACTAGCGGGAGGCGACTTTCGAAGCTCCTACAATGAGCAGTTCTTC. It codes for CASSTGLAGGDFRSSYNEQFF.

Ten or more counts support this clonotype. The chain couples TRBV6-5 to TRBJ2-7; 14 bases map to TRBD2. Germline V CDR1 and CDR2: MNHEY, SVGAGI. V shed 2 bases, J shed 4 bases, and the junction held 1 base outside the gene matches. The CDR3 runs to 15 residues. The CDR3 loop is CASSYGTSGSYEQYF. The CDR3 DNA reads TGTGCCAGCAGTTACGGGACTAGCGGGAGTTACGAGCAGTACTTC.

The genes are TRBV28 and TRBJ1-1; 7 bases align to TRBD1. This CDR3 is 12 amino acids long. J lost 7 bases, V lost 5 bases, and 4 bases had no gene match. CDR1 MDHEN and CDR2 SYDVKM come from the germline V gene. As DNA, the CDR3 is TGTGCCAGCAGTCCCGGACAGGTTGAAGCTTTCTTT. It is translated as CASSPGQVEAFF.

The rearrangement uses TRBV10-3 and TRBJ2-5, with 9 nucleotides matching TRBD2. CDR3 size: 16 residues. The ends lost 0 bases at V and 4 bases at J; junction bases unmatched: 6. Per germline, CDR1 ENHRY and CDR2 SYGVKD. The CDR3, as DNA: TGTGCCATCAGTGAGTCGAGCTTAGCGGGAGTAGAGACCCAGTACTTC. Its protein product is CAISESSLAGVETQYF.

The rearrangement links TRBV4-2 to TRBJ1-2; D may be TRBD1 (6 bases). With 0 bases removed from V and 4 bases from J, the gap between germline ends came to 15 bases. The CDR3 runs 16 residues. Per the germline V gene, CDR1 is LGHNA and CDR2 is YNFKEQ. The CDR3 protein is CASSQELGGPVYGYTF. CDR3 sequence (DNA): TGTGCCAGCAGCCAAGAATTGGGGGGGCCGGTCTATGGCTACACCTTC.

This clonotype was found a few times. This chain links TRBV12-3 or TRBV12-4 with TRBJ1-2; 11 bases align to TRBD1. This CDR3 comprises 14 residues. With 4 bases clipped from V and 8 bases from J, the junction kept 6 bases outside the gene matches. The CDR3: CASSSSDRGRGYTF. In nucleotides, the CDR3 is TGTGCCAGCAGTTCGTCGGACAGGGGGCGAGGCTACACCTTC.